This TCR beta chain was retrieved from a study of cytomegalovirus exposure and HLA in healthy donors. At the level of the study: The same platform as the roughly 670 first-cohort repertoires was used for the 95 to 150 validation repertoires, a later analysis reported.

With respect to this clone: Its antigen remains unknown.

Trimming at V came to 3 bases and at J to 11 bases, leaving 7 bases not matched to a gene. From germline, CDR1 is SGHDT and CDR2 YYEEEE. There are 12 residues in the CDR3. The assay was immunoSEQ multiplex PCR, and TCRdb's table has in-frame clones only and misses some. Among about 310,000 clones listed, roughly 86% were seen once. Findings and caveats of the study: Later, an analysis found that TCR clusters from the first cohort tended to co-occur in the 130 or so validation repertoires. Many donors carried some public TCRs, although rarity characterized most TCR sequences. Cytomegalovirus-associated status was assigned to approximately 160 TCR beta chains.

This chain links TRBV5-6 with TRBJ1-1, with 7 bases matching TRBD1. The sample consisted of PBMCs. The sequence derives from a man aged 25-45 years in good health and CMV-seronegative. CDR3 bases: TGTGCCAGCAGCTCACAGACAGGGTGGGCTTTCTTT. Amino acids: CASSSQTGWAFF.